These T cell receptor beta chains were read from a single sample in a study of Ad26.COV2.S vaccination and SARS-CoV-2 variants. Assay: immunoSEQ multiplex PCR; the TCRdb copy retains only in-frame clones and omits some. The repertoire holds 380,000 or so clones, about 89% seen once, with under 6% in the top ten. The material sequenced was peripheral blood, taken in a trial of Ad26.COV2.S vaccine versus placebo. Receptors originate from a person between 18 and 65 years old who received the Ad26.COV2.S COVID-19 vaccine or a placebo. The conserved cysteine and the conserved F or W are not part of the CDR3 here.

V: TRBV24-1
J: TRBJ2-3
length: 15
CDR3: ATSDLGTSGTKDTQY

V: TRBV5-6
J: TRBJ2-7
length: 14
CDR3: ASSLVSTDVGYEQY

V: TRBV4-1
J: TRBJ2-2
length: 11
CDR3: ASSPLNTGELF

V: TRBV19
J: TRBJ1-5
length: 17
CDR3: ASSMGYGRRETSNQPQH

V: TRBV28
J: TRBJ1-1
length: 12
CDR3: ASSLYEGTTEAF

V: TRBV6-6
J: TRBJ2-3
length: 12
CDR3: ASSELAGGGTQY

V: TRBV5-5
J: TRBJ1-6
length: 13
CDR3: ASSLQGANNSPLH

V: TRBV4-1
J: TRBJ2-3
length: 13
CDR3: ASSRLDLGTDTQY

V: TRBV28
J: TRBJ1-5
length: 11
CDR3: ASSLGTPSNGH

V: TRBV10-3
J: TRBJ1-2
length: 13
CDR3: AISEGGGDNYGYT

V: TRBV2
J: TRBJ2-5
length: 13
CDR3: ASRPRRGTQETQY

V: TRBV7-9
J: TRBJ1-1
length: 12
CDR3: ASSLEAENTEAF